The source of this TCR beta chain is a study of T cells in Graves' hyperthyroidism and ophthalmopathy. General study findings and limits: The majority of expanded thyroid clonotypes above 0.001 also appeared in blood.

V dropped 3 bases and J dropped 3 bases, with 24 bases sitting between them. From germline, CDR1 is SNHLY and CDR2 FYNNEI. The CDR3 sequence is 19 residues long. What was amplified from RNA transcripts were TCR beta CDR3 regions. HTBI primers drove first-round RT-PCR of the TCR CDR3. TCRdb independently ran MiXCR on the multiplex PCR reads; one entry per CDR3 protein. This sample has around 610,000 distinct CDR3 sequences, with roughly 14% found just once. This clonotype has a count of ten or more. Its cognate antigen is unknown. This receptor was obtained from a woman between 40 and 55 years old with Graves' ophthalmopathy. Sequences were obtained from blood. The V and J genes are TRBV2 and TRBJ2-1; TRBD1 or TRBD2 may be the D gene (6 bases each). The CDR3 DNA follows: TGTGCCAGCAGTGACCTGGTCGGACTACGGAAGGGGGGCTACAATGAGCAGTTCTTC. It encodes CASSDLVGLRKGGYNEQFF.